This T cell receptor beta chain was captured by sequencing in a study of CD8 T cells in Susac syndrome. Remarks on this clonotype: Antigen specificity is unknown.

Study outcomes and limitations: The peak of CD8+ clonal expansion in Susac was seen in TEMRA cells and active patients.

Recently defined diagnostic criteria classed the Susac syndrome patients as definite or probable. The authors reverse transcribed roughly 0.5 to 1 ug RNA with random hexamers. TCRdb itself ran the immunoSEQ multiplex PCR reads through MiXCR, one entry per CDR3 protein. The sample records tens of thousands of distinct CDR3 sequences, 85% to 95% being singletons. V was shortened by 8 bases and J by 0 bases, with 14 bases between the two germline ends. The CDR3 has 14 amino acids. Looked up from germline, CDR1 is MDHEN and CDR2 is SYDVKM. V gene TRBV28 combines with J gene TRBJ2-7; D gene unclear. The sequenced sample consisted of CD8+ T cells from PBMCs. The clonotype comes from a human donor with Susac syndrome. The CDR3 coding sequence is TGTGCCAGCGTTTTGGCGCTTGGCTCCTACGAGCAGTACTTC. It translates to CASVLALGSYEQYF.